The next 4 T cell receptor beta chains were all read from a single sample in a study of T cell responses to AZD1222 COVID-19 vaccine. Assay: immunoSEQ multiplex PCR; the TCRdb copy retains only in-frame clones and omits some. The data hold around 99,000 clones, with 91% observed a single time. Sequences were derived from peripheral blood, sampled 28 days after the second AZD1222 dose. The receptors shown here come from an adult who received the AZD1222 COVID-19 vaccine.

This clone was counted a single time. The chain couples TRBV24-1 to TRBJ2-6; D gene ambiguous. Germline CDR1 reads KGHDR; CDR2 reads SFDVKD. The CDR3 covers 13 residues. Trimming took off 4 bases at V and 3 bases at J, with 3 bases between the two ends. CDR3 bases: TGTGCCACCAGTGAGGGTGGGGCCAACGTCCTGACTTTC. It yields the protein CATSEGGANVLTF.

The V gene is TRBV19, the J gene TRBJ1-5, with 7 bases lining up with TRBD1. The length of the CDR3 is 16 residues. The germline V gene encodes CDR1 LNHDA and CDR2 SQIVND (reference sequence). With 3 bases clipped from V and 4 bases from J, the junction kept 9 bases outside the gene matches. CDR3 sequence: CASSMYVAGGNQPQHF. The DNA for the CDR3 is TGTGCCAGTAGTATGTACGTAGCAGGGGGTAATCAGCCCCAGCATTTT.

The chain is built from TRBV2 and TRBJ2-4; 8 bases align to TRBD1. With V trimmed by 4 bases and J by 4 bases, 9 bases remained unmatched. The CDR3 has 16 residues. CDR1 SNHLY and CDR2 FYNNEI come from the germline V gene. The CDR3 bases are TGTGCCAGCAGTGGGAGACCTACAGGGGGTAAAAACATTCAGTACTTC. Translating it yields CASSGRPTGGKNIQYF.

The chain couples TRBV5-1 to TRBJ2-7; TRBD1 agrees at 7 bases. The junction had 3 bases not matched to a gene; V was cut back by 2 bases and J by 4 bases. CDR3 length: 13 residues. CDR1 and CDR2 (germline): SGHRS, YFSETQ. The chain's CDR3 is CASSFGTVYEQYF. CDR3 bases: TGCGCCAGCAGCTTTGGGACAGTATACGAGCAGTACTTC.